This T cell receptor (beta chain) was documented in a study of cytomegalovirus exposure and HLA in healthy donors. As concerns this clone: Its antigen is still unknown.

The study ran its PCR with 60 Vbeta and 13 Jbeta primers. Repertoires were generated with immunoSEQ multiplex PCR, while TCRdb's copy carries only in-frame clones and drops some. The repertoire holds 200,000 or so clones, over 75% seen once, with about 0.23% in the top ten. General study points: Researchers reported in a later analysis that common viral pathogens appeared linked to several top clusters.

Specimen: PBMCs. The clonotype comes from a girl under three years old in good health and CMV-seronegative.

The CDR3 spells CASSLLARYNEQFF. DNA for the CDR3: TGTGCCAGCAGCTTATTGGCCAGATACAATGAGCAGTTCTTC. The chain carries TRBV7-9 and TRBJ2-1; no clear D gene. The V end lost 2 bases, the J end lost 4 bases, and 9 bases lay between the germline ends. The CDR3 is 14 residues long. CDR1 is SEHNR, CDR2 FQNEAQ, per germline (reference sequence).